The 21 T cell receptor beta chains reported below all come from one sample, sequenced in a study of T cell clonotyping in hematopoietic cell transplantation. The assay was immunoSEQ multiplex PCR, and TCRdb's table has in-frame clones only and misses some. Altogether approximately 80,000 clones are present, 90% to 96% being singletons, with the ten largest covering about 1.8%. Time point noted: recipient sample about 28 days before transplant, after cytoreduction. Sequenced material: peripheral blood mononuclear cells, taken before stem cell transplant. All receptors come from a woman in her 50s with acute myeloid leukemia. Some clones in this sample may be carry-over from other donors' samples.

The chain carries TRBV27 and TRBJ2-5; 16 bases match TRBD2. The germline V gene has CDR1 MNHEY and CDR2 SMNVEV (reference sequence). CDR3 length: 16 amino acids. Trimming took 5 bases from V and 4 from J; bases not matched to a gene: 4. CDR3 sequence: CASSGTSGGASETQYF. CDR3 coding DNA: TGTGCCAGCAGTGGGACTAGCGGGGGGGCCTCAGAGACCCAGTACTTC.

The J gene is TRBJ1-4, the V gene TRBV27; tentatively, D is TRBD1 (5 bases). Germline CDR1 MNHEY, CDR2 SMNVEV (reference sequence). This CDR3 is built from 14 residues. V lost 6 bases and J lost 0, with 8 bases in between. CDR3 sequence (DNA): TGTGCCAGCAGCCGCAGGGCAACTAATGAAAAACTGTTTTTT. This codes for CASSRRATNEKLFF.

The chain is built from TRBV7-6 and TRBJ2-1; D is undetermined. Trimming pared 2 bases from V and 5 bases from J, leaving 13 bases between. This CDR3 has 15 amino acids. Germline CDR1 SGHVS, CDR2 FNYEAQ. This CDR3 is CASSLTGSRNNEQFF. CDR3 bases: TGTGCCAGCAGCTTAACGGGCAGCCGAAACAATGAGCAGTTCTTC.

The chain has TRBV2 and TRBJ1-2, with 7 bases fitting TRBD1. Germline assignment: CDR1 SNHLY and CDR2 FYNNEI. The CDR3 has 14 amino acids. J was trimmed by 8 bases and V by 6 bases; bases with no gene match: 12. In DNA, the CDR3 is TGTGCCAGCAGGACTAACAGGGGCGGGAGCGGCTACACCTTC. Translation gives CASRTNRGGSGYTF.

The chain carries TRBV5-8 and TRBJ1-4; 9 positions match TRBD1. Trimming at V came to 6 bases and at J to 6 bases, leaving 6 bases not matched to a gene. Germline loops: CDR1 SGHTS, CDR2 YDEGEE. This CDR3 comprises 14 residues. The chain's CDR3 is CASTRTGVDEKLFF. CDR3 nucleotides: TGTGCCAGCACTCGGACAGGGGTAGATGAAAAACTGTTTTTT.

This clone has only one observation. The rearrangement uses TRBV6-6 and TRBJ2-7; TRBD1 matches 9 bases. The V gene end was trimmed by 7 bases and the J gene end by 5 bases; junction bases not matched to a gene: 12. Looked up from germline, CDR1 is MNHNY and CDR2 is SVGAGI (reference sequence). The CDR3 extends over 15 amino acids. In DNA, the CDR3 is TGTGCCAGCACAGAACAGGGGGCGGGCACGAACGAGCAGTACTTC. Its translation is CASTEQGAGTNEQYF.

The genes are TRBV2 and TRBJ2-3; D might be TRBD2 (6 bases). CDR1 is SNHLY and CDR2 is FYNNEI in the germline V gene. The CDR3 length is 15 residues. Trimming pared 6 bases from V and 0 bases from J, leaving 13 bases between. DNA for the CDR3: TGTGCCAGCAGGAGGAGAGGGAGGAGCACAGATACGCAGTATTTT. Translated: CASRRRGRSTDTQYF.

J is TRBJ1-1 and V is TRBV5-1; no reliable D call. This CDR3 comprises 15 residues. Trimming cost V 3 bases and J 1 base, with 13 bases left between them. CDR1 and CDR2 from the germline V gene are SGHRS and YFSETQ. Written as DNA, the CDR3 is TGCGCCAGCAGCTCTTTAATAGCGGGGAACACTGAAGCTTTCTTT. This sequence encodes CASSSLIAGNTEAFF.

This chain connects TRBV6-6 to TRBJ2-7; D is unclear. This CDR3 contains 12 residues. Germline V gives CDR1 MNHNY, CDR2 SVGAGI (reference sequence). V lost 6 bases and J lost 2, with 8 bases in between. CDR3 protein: CASRASTYEQYF. The CDR3 DNA follows: TGTGCCAGCAGGGCCTCGACCTACGAGCAGTACTTC.

The rearrangement uses TRBV7-2 and TRBJ2-7, with TRBD2 matching over 9 bases. The CDR3 covers 17 residues. Germline V gene lookup returns CDR1 SGHTA and CDR2 FQGNSA. J was trimmed by 4 bases and V by 1 base; bases with no gene match: 11. CDR3 nucleotides: TGTGCCAGCAGCTTAGGGTTACGCGGGGGGGCCCCGTACGAGCAGTACTTC. Its translation: CASSLGLRGGAPYEQYF.

The chain recombines TRBV6-6 with TRBJ1-2; 11 bases match TRBD1. Germline trimming cut 5 bases from V and 4 bases from J; bases unmatched to any gene: 6. CDR3 length: 15 residues. From germline, CDR1 is MNHNY and CDR2 SVGAGI (reference sequence). The CDR3 loop reads CASSRTGGASYGYTF. CDR3 DNA sequence: TGTGCCAGCAGTCGGACAGGGGGCGCATCCTATGGCTACACCTTC.

The chain uses TRBV7-6 and TRBJ2-5; TRBD1 matches at 7 bases. The CDR3 contains 16 residues. Germline CDR1 is SGHVS and CDR2 is FNYEAQ. J lost 13 bases, V lost 0 bases, and 17 bases had no gene match. The CDR3 nucleotides read TGTGCCAGCAGCTTAGCGATAGGACAGGCCCCTTCCTACGGGTACTTC. This codes for CASSLAIGQAPSYGYF. The complete variable domain, with remaining parts taken from reference TRBV7-6 and TRBJ2-5, reads GAGVSQSPRYKVTKRGQDVALRCDPISGHVSLYWYRQALGQGPEFLTYFNYEAQQDKSGLPNDRFSAERPEGSISTLTIQRTEQRDSAMYRCASSLAIGQAPSYGYFGPGTRLLVL.

The chain joins TRBV6-5 to TRBJ1-5; no firm D call. Germline V gene lookup returns CDR1 MNHEY and CDR2 SVGAGI. V was cut by 4 bases and J by 0 bases, with 13 bases left in between. This CDR3 comprises 16 residues. The CDR3 DNA is TGTGCCAGCAGTTCCGTGAGATCTTATAGCAATCAGCCCCAGCATTTT. This encodes CASSSVRSYSNQPQHF.

This chain links TRBV30 with TRBJ2-2, with 9 bases fitting TRBD1. The trim removed 5 bases at V and 5 bases at J, leaving 9 bases unmatched. The CDR3 covers 15 residues. CDR1 GTSNPN and CDR2 SVGIG come from the germline V gene (reference sequence). Written as DNA, the CDR3 is TGTGCCTGGGATAACACGGACAGGGGAACCGGGGAGCTGTTTTTT. As protein: CAWDNTDRGTGELFF.

Worth noting for this clone: Its ends do not fully match the called genes, so a read error is possible. The chain carries TRBV6-5 and TRBJ1-2; 8 nucleotides match TRBD1. Germline V gene sequence: CDR1 MNHEY, CDR2 SVGAGI. This CDR3 is built from 15 residues. Here the CDR3 reads CASSDSTGVNYGYTF. The CDR3 bases are TGTGCCAGCAGTGACTCGACAGGGGTTAACTATGGCTACACCTTC.

This chain connects TRBV6-5 to TRBJ2-1; 8 nucleotides match TRBD2. This CDR3 region has 15 residues. Germline CDR1 reads MNHEY; CDR2 reads SVGAGI. V trimming: 6 bases; J trimming: 3 bases; junction bases outside the gene matches: 7. The CDR3 sequence: CASRPQRERYNEQFF. In DNA form, the CDR3 reads TGTGCCAGCAGACCACAGCGGGAGCGCTACAATGAGCAGTTCTTC.

This rearrangement joins TRBV29-1 to TRBJ1-1; TRBD1 might be the D (6 bases). This CDR3 is 14 amino acids long. The V gene lost 7 bases and the J gene lost 0 bases, with 15 bases spanning the gap. Per germline, CDR1 SQVTM and CDR2 ANQGSEA. Here the CDR3 DNA reads TGCAGCGGATCCCCGGGACATTTGAACACTGAAGCTTTCTTT. Protein product: CSGSPGHLNTEAFF.

This clone was detected only once. The chain is built from TRBV7-2 and TRBJ2-5; TRBD2 is a possible D gene (6 bases). Germline CDR1 is SGHTA and CDR2 is FQGNSA. Between the trimmed V and J ends, which lost 2 bases and 4 bases, there was a span of 11 bases. The CDR3 consists of 14 residues. CDR3 in amino acids: CASSLLGRRETQYF. In DNA, the CDR3 is TGTGCCAGCAGCTTACTCGGGAGAAGAGAGACCCAGTACTTC.

The chain carries TRBV7-8 and TRBJ2-5; 8 nucleotides match TRBD1. Germline V gene sequence: CDR1 SGHVS, CDR2 FQNEAQ. The CDR3 is made up of 16 amino acids. V shed 6 bases, J shed 5 bases, and the junction held 14 bases outside the gene matches. The CDR3 nucleotides read TGTGCCAGCAGTCTGTCCCAGACAGGGGCCTTTGAGACCCAGTACTTC. Protein product: CASSLSQTGAFETQYF.

The chain links TRBV30 to TRBJ2-5, with 7 bases aligning to TRBD2. The V segment lost 0 bases and the J segment 2 bases; nucleotides outside the gene matches: 3. This CDR3 spans 14 amino acids. Germline V gene sequence: CDR1 GTSNPN, CDR2 SVGIG (reference sequence). CDR3 in DNA: TGTGCCTGGAGTGTAACGGGAGGACAAGAGACCCAGTACTTC. Its protein is CAWSVTGGQETQYF.

The rearrangement uses TRBV28 and TRBJ2-7; 7 positions match TRBD1. This CDR3 has 15 residues. CDR1 MDHEN and CDR2 SYDVKM come from the germline V gene. Trimming at V came to 5 bases and at J to 4 bases, leaving 11 bases not matched to a gene. CDR3 protein: CASSGFGTVSYEQYF. The CDR3 DNA reads TGTGCCAGCAGTGGCTTCGGGACAGTGTCGTACGAGCAGTACTTC.